Following are 16 T cell receptor beta chains from one sample sequenced in a study of blood T cell repertoires in COVID-19. Sequenced by immunoSEQ multiplex PCR; TCRdb stores in-frame clones only, minus some. Here the sample spans 150,000 to 200,000 clones, roughly 87% being singletons. The specimen sequenced was peripheral blood. These receptor sequences come from a human donor in a cohort sampled during active COVID-19.

The genes are TRBV30 and TRBJ1-1; D not resolved. V was cut by 0 bases and J by 4 bases, with 9 bases left in between. CDR3 size: 13 residues. Looked up from germline, CDR1 is GTSNPN and CDR2 is SVGIG (reference sequence). CDR3 coding DNA: TGTGCCTGGAGTGTCAGAAGTGGCACTGAAGCTTTCTTT. Translation gives CAWSVRSGTEAFF.

The gene calls are TRBV19 and TRBJ1-4, with TRBD1 as a possible D gene (5 bases). This CDR3 contains 15 residues. Germline V gene data show CDR1 as LNHDA and CDR2 as SQIVND (reference sequence). Trimming took off 6 bases at V and 3 bases at J, with 14 bases between the two ends. This chain's CDR3 is CASSARVQSNEKLFF. The CDR3 bases are TGTGCCAGTAGCGCCAGGGTGCAGTCTAATGAAAAACTGTTTTTT.

The rearrangement joins TRBV7-9 to TRBJ2-3; 9 bases line up with TRBD2. There are 15 residues in the CDR3. The V gene end was trimmed by 1 base and the J gene end by 1 base; junction bases not matched to a gene: 0. Germline CDR1 is SEHNR and CDR2 is FQNEAQ (reference sequence). This CDR3 reads CASSLVAGGTDTQYF. The CDR3 DNA is TGTGCCAGCAGCTTAGTAGCGGGAGGCACAGATACGCAGTATTTT.

The genes are TRBV6-5 and TRBJ2-5; D is undetermined. The CDR3 consists of 14 residues. Trimming left V 3 bases short and J 1 base short, with 9 bases between. Germline values: CDR1 MNHEY, CDR2 SVGAGI. The CDR3 DNA is TGTGCCAGCAGTTATGGGCGCCTCCAAGAGACCCAGTACTTC. Residues: CASSYGRLQETQYF.

The chain recombines TRBV25-1 with TRBJ2-7; TRBD2 matches 9 bases. Germline lookup yields CDR1 MGHDK and CDR2 SYGVNS. V was clipped by 4 bases and J by 4 bases; unmatched bases: 8. The CDR3 loop spans 15 amino acids. For the CDR3, the DNA is TGTGCCAGCAGTGGGGTAGCGGGAGATGGGTACGAGCAGTACTTC. It is translated as CASSGVAGDGYEQYF.

The V gene is TRBV4-1, the J gene TRBJ2-1; 8 nucleotides match TRBD2. This CDR3 spans 16 amino acids. The J segment lost 6 bases and the V segment lost 1 base, leaving 8 bases of the junction unmatched. CDR1 and CDR2 (germline): MGHRA, YSYEKL. Written as DNA, the CDR3 is TGCGCCAGCAGCCAAGTGGGCGGGAGGAGGATCAATGAGCAGTTCTTC. Protein: CASSQVGGRRINEQFF.

The CDR3, as DNA: TGTGCCAGCAGTTCACGAGCGGGGGGCCTTTCCGAGCAGTACTTC. Amino acid sequence: CASSSRAGGLSEQYF. The chain links TRBV6-5 to TRBJ2-7, with 9 bases aligning to TRBD2. This CDR3 has 15 residues. Germline assignment: CDR1 MNHEY and CDR2 SVGAGI. With V trimmed by 4 bases and J by 6 bases, 10 bases remained unmatched.

The rearrangement joins TRBV29-1 to TRBJ1-1; TRBD1 is a possible D gene (5 bases). V dropped 4 bases and J dropped 0 bases, with 9 bases sitting between them. Germline values: CDR1 SQVTM, CDR2 ANQGSEA. The CDR3 extends over 13 amino acids. The DNA of the CDR3 is TGCAGCGTTGTGCGACAGATGAACACTGAAGCTTTCTTT. Encoded protein: CSVVRQMNTEAFF.

V gene TRBV5-4 combines with J gene TRBJ1-2, with 7 bases identical to TRBD1. Germline V gene sequence: CDR1 SGHNT, CDR2 YYREEE (reference sequence). Trimming at V came to 5 bases and at J to 7 bases, leaving 8 bases not matched to a gene. This CDR3 comprises 13 residues. This CDR3 reads CASRLQGVSGYTF. The CDR3 region has the DNA TGTGCCAGCAGATTGCAGGGGGTTAGTGGCTACACCTTC.

The J gene is TRBJ1-2, the V gene TRBV4-1; D is undetermined. In germline, CDR1 is MGHRA, CDR2 YSYEKL. The CDR3 has 13 amino acids. V shed 1 base and J shed 5 bases, with 8 bases lying between them. The CDR3 protein is CASSQVLQYGYTF. In nucleotides, the CDR3 is TGCGCCAGCAGCCAAGTTCTGCAGTATGGCTACACCTTC.

The V call is TRBV29-1, the J call TRBJ2-3; 9 bases match TRBD2. V dropped 6 bases and J dropped 2; count of bases not matched to a gene: 3. This CDR3 region has 13 residues. Germline V gene sequence: CDR1 SQVTM, CDR2 ANQGSEA. CDR3 residues: CSVRLAVTDTQYF. Here the CDR3 DNA reads TGCAGCGTCAGACTAGCGGTCACAGATACGCAGTATTTT.

This clone is a singleton in its sample. The chain combines TRBV19 with TRBJ2-3, with 7 bases fitting TRBD1. CDR1 and CDR2 (germline): LNHDA, SQIVND (reference sequence). After removal of 7 bases from V and 4 bases from J, the junction contained 5 bases not matched to a gene. The CDR3 consists of 13 residues. The CDR3 sequence is CASNSQGADTQYF. The DNA of the CDR3 is TGTGCCAGTAATAGTCAGGGGGCAGATACGCAGTATTTT.

Details on this clone: The junction shows a germline mismatch at one end, possibly a read error. The J gene is TRBJ2-7, the V gene TRBV28; 9 bases map to TRBD2. This CDR3 is 12 amino acids long. Germline CDR1 reads MDHEN; CDR2 reads SYDVKM. This CDR3 reads CASSLSSGGQHF. Written as DNA, the CDR3 is TGTGCCAGCAGTTTAAGCAGCGGGGGGCAACATTTC.

The chain carries TRBV5-4 and TRBJ1-3, with D perhaps TRBD1 (6 bases). Germline CDR1 is SGHNT and CDR2 is YYREEE (reference sequence). The CDR3 sequence is 16 residues long. The V end lost 0 bases, the J end lost 0 bases, and 10 bases lay between the germline ends. CDR3 DNA sequence: TGTGCCAGCAGCTTGGATACAGGGAGCTCTGGAAACACCATATATTTT. This codes for CASSLDTGSSGNTIYF.

The genes are TRBV7-3 and TRBJ2-3, with D possibly being TRBD2 (5 bases). The CDR3 consists of 14 residues. From germline, CDR1 is SGHTA and CDR2 FQGTGA. Between the trimmed V and J ends, which lost 6 bases and 5 bases, there was a span of 15 bases. CDR3 region: CASSYTGLGDTQYF. CDR3 coding DNA: TGTGCCAGCAGTTACACGGGGTTGGGAGATACGCAGTATTTT.

The CDR3 here is CASSLSVEETQYF. CDR3 nucleotides: TGCGCCAGCAGCTTGAGTGTAGAAGAGACCCAGTACTTC. V usage is TRBV5-1 and J usage is TRBJ2-5, with unresolved D. The CDR3 has 13 amino acids. Germline V gives CDR1 SGHRS, CDR2 YFSETQ. The V gene lost 1 base and the J gene lost 3 bases, with 7 bases spanning the gap.